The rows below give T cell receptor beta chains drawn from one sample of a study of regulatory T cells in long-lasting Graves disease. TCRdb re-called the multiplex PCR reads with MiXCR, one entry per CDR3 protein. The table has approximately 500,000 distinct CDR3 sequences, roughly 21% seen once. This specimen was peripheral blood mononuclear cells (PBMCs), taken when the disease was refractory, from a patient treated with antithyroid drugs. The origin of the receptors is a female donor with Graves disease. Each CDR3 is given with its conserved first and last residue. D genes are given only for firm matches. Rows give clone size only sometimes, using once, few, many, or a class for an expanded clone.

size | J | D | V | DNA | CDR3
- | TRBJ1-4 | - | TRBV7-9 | TGTGCCAGCAGCACTAATGAAAAACTGTTTTTT | CASSTNEKLFF
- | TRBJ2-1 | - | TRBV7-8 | TGTGCCAGCACCCTCGCGTGGGAAGATGAGCAGTTCTTC | CASTLAWEDEQFF
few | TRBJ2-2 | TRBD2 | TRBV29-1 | TGCAGCGTTGAATGGGGGGCTAGCGGGACGAACACCGGGGAGCTGTTTTTT | CSVEWGASGTNTGELFF
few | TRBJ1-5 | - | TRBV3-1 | TGTGCCAGCAGCCAAAGGGGGGGGGGGGTTCAGCCCCAGCATTTT | CASSQRGGGVQPQHF
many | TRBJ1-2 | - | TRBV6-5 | TGTGCCAGCAGTTACAGCGCGACCGGCGGGGACTACACCTTC | CASSYSATGGDYTF
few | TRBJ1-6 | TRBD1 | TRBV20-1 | TGCAGTGCTAGATCTCCGGCAGGGGGCTTGCATAATTCACCCCTCCACTTT | CSARSPAGGLHNSPLHF
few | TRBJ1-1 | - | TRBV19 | TGTGCCAGTAGTTTCATGGGGGACACTGAAGCTTTCTTT | CASSFMGDTEAFF
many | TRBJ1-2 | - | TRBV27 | TGTGCCAGCAGTCAAACAGGTCTGAGCTACACCTTC | CASSQTGLSYTF
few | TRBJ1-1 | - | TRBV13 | TGTGCCAGCAGCTCTGGGGGGGGAGGGACTGAAGCTTTCTTT | CASSSGGGGTEAFF
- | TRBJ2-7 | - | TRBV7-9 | TGTGCCAGCAGCTTAGTTGGGGGGGCAGGGAGTTACGAGCAGTACTTC | CASSLVGGAGSYEQYF
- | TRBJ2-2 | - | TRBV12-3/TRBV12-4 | TGTGCCAGCAGTCTTGGGATGAGAGCGAACACCGGGGAGCTGTTTTTT | CASSLGMRANTGELFF
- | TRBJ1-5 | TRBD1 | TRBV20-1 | TGCAGTGCTCCTCTGGGGGGGACAGGGAGGGCGGATCAGCCCCAGCATTTT | CSAPLGGTGRADQPQHF
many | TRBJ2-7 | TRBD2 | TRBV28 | TGTGCCAGCAGTTTAGCTCGACTAGCGGCAGCCTACGAGCAGTACTTC | CASSLARLAAAYEQYF
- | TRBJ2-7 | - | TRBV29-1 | TGCAGCGCGTTAACGTACGAGCAGTACTTC | CSALTYEQYF
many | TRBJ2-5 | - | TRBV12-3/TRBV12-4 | TGTGCCAGCAGTCTGACCCGAAGGGGAGAGACCCAGTACTTC | CASSLTRRGETQYF
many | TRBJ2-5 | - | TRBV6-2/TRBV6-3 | TGTGCCAGCAGCCCTTACAGGGCCCAAGAGACCCAGTACTTC | CASSPYRAQETQYF
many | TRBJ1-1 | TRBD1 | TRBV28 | TGTGCCAGCAGTCCCGAACAGACAGGGTCGGACACTGAAGCTTTCTTT | CASSPEQTGSDTEAFF
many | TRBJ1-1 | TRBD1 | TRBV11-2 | TGTGCCAGCAGCCTATACCTGGGACAGGACTGGGAGGGTGAAGCTTTCTTT | CASSLYLGQDWEGEAFF
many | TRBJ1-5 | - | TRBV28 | TGTGCCAGCAGTCCTTATTCAGGGAGTCAGCCCCAGCATTTT | CASSPYSGSQPQHF
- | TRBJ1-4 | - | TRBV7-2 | TGTGCCAGCAGCCCCCGACATTCGACTAATGAAAAACTGTTTTTT | CASSPRHSTNEKLFF
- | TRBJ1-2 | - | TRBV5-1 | TGCGCCAGCAGCTTGGCCCGGGCAAACTATGGCTACACCTTC | CASSLARANYGYTF
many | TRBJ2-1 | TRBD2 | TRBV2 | TGTGCCAGCAGTGAACCAGCGGGAGGTGAGCAGTTCTTC | CASSEPAGGEQFF
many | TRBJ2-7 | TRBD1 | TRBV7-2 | TGTGCCAGCAGCCCAGGGACAGGGAGCAACGAGCAGTACTTC | CASSPGTGSNEQYF
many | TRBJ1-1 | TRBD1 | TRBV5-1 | TGCGCCAGCAGCTTGGGAGACAGGGAGGATGTCACTGAAGCTTTCTTT | CASSLGDREDVTEAFF
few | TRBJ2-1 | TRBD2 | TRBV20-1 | TGCAGTGCTAGGTACTCGGGGGGCTCCTACAATGAGCAGTTCTTC | CSARYSGGSYNEQFF
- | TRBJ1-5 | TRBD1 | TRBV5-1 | TGCGCCAGCAGCTTACAGGGGCAGGACGAGCCCCAGCATTTT | CASSLQGQDEPQHF
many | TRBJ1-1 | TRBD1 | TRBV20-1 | TGCAGTGCCGGGGTGGGACAGACGAACACTGAAGCTTTCTTT | CSAGVGQTNTEAFF
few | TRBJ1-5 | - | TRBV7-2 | TGTGCCAGCAGCTTAGGCGGGGAAAAGGCCCAGCATTTT | CASSLGGEKAQHF
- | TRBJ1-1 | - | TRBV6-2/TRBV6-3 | TGTGCCAGCAGTTACTCTTCGGGGGACACTGAAGCTTTCTTT | CASSYSSGDTEAFF
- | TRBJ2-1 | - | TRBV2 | TGTGCCAGCAAGCAGGGGACCTACTACAATGAGCAGTTCTTC | CASKQGTYYNEQFF
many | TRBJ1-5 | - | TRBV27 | TGTGCCAGCGGGGCCTCTCGGGACACGAATCAGCCCCAGCATTTT | CASGASRDTNQPQHF
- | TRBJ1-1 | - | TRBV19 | TGTGCCAGTAGTATTAGCGGCAGGGCGAACACTGAAGCTTTCTTT | CASSISGRANTEAFF
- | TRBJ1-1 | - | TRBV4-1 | TGCGCCAGCAGCCAATTGGGGATTGGAGCTTTCTTT | CASSQLGIGAFF
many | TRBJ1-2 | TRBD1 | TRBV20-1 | TGCAGCCCTCGCCTCACAGGGGGCGAAGGCTACACCTTC | CSPRLTGGEGYTF
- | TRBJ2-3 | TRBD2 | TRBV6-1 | TGTGCCACATCGGGGGGGGACAGCACAGATACGCAGTATTTT | CATSGGDSTDTQYF
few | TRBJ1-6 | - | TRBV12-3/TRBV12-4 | TGTGCCAGCAGTTTAGCAGGGCGGTTGGGATCACCCCTCCACTTT | CASSLAGRLGSPLHF
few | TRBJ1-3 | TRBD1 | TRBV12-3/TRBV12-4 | TGTGCCAGCAGTCCTAGACAGGGGCCTGGAAACACCATATATTTT | CASSPRQGPGNTIYF
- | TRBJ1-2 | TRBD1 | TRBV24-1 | TGTGCCACCAGTGATTCCGGGGACAGGGGGCGGAATAGCCCTAACTATGGCTACACCTTC | CATSDSGDRGRNSPNYGYTF
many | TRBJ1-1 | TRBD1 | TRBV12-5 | TGTGCTAGTGAACTTGGGGCAGGGGGGCGAACTGAAGCTTTCTTT | CASELGAGGRTEAFF
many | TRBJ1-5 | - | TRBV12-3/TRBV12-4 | TGTGCCAGCAGTTTAGGTGAGGATCAGCCCCAGCATTTT | CASSLGEDQPQHF
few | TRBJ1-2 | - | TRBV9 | TGTGCCAGCAGCGTAGTAGAGGACAGCTACTATGGCTACACCTTC | CASSVVEDSYYGYTF
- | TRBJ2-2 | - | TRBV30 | TGTGCCTGGAGTAGGGGGGGCACCGGGGAGCTGTTTTTT | CAWSRGGTGELFF
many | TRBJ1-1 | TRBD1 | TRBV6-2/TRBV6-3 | TGTGCCAGCATTGACAGGGTGGTGGGCACTGAAGCTTTCTTT | CASIDRVVGTEAFF
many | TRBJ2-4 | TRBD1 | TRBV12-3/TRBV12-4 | TGTGCCAGCAGCCGTACTACAGGGGCCGGGGACATTCAGTACTTC | CASSRTTGAGDIQYF
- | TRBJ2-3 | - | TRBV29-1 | TGCAGCGTCGACCCAGAGGTCCAGGGCACAGATACGCAGTATTTT | CSVDPEVQGTDTQYF
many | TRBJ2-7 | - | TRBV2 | TGTGCCAGCAGTGAATGGGGGGCTTCCTACGAGCAGTACTTC | CASSEWGASYEQYF
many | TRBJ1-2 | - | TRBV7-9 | TGTGCCAGCAGCCCCGGGGGAGGAGGCTATGGCTACACCTTC | CASSPGGGGYGYTF
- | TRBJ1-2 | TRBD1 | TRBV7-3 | TGTGCCAGCAGCCCACAGGGGGGCAAGGCCAATGGCTACACCTTC | CASSPQGGKANGYTF
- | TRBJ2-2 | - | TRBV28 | TGTGCCAGCCGTAGACAGGGAGGGGCCGGGGAGCTGTTTTTT | CASRRQGGAGELFF
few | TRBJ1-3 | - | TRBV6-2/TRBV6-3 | TGTGCCAGCAGTCCTCGTTCTTTCTCTGGAAACACCATATATTTT | CASSPRSFSGNTIYF
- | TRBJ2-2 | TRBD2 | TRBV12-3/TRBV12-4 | TGTGCCAGCAGTCGACCGACTAGCGGTAGAAACACCGGGGAGCTGTTTTTT | CASSRPTSGRNTGELFF
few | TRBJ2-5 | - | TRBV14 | TGTGCCAGCAGCCCGAGGTCCAAAGAGACCCAGTACTTC | CASSPRSKETQYF
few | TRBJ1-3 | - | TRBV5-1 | TGCGCCAGCAGTCAGGGTCGGGCTGGAAACACCATATATTTT | CASSQGRAGNTIYF
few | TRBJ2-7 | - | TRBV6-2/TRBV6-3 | TGTGCCAGCAGTTACTATTTGACAGTTCTCCCAGGGTCCTACGAGCAGTACTTC | CASSYYLTVLPGSYEQYF
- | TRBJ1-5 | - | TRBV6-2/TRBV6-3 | TGTGCCAGCAGTTACGGCAGGGGCCCCAATCAGCCCCAGCATTTT | CASSYGRGPNQPQHF
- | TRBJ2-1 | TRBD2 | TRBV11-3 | TGTGCCAGCAGCTTTAAGCGGGGCCTTCCCTACAATGAGCAGTTCTTC | CASSFKRGLPYNEQFF